This is a list of T cell receptor beta chains from one sample in a study of T cell repertoires in cytomegalovirus infection. Their specific antigens are unknown. TCRdb re-derived calls from the reads in MiXCR, one entry per CDR3 protein. Here the sample spans about 570,000 distinct CDR3 sequences, just under 40% being singletons. Source: cultured PBMCs, taken from culture after CMV antigen stimulation. These receptors came from a human donor in good health (CMV status not recorded). Some clones in this sample may be carry-over from other donors' samples. The CDR3 runs from the conserved cysteine through the conserved F or W. D genes are given only for firm matches. The listing skips clone size in some rows; elsewhere it reads once, few, many or a size class.

CDR3nt,CDR3aa,d_gene,v_gene,j_gene,abundance,len
TGTGCCAGCAGCTCCACTGGGACAGGTATACATGAGCAGTTCTTC,CASSSTGTGIHEQFF,TRBD1,TRBV7-2,TRBJ2-1,-,15
TGTGACAGCAGCTTATCCCCAGGGTCTAACTATGGCTACAACTTC,CDSSLSPGSNYGYNF,-,TRBV7-2,TRBJ1-2,once,15
TGTGCCAGCAGCCCGCCCCTGAGACTAGGGCGTGAGACCCAGTACTTC,CASSPPLRLGRETQYF,-,TRBV7-8,TRBJ2-5,few,16
TGTGCCATCAGTGCTGGAAATCAGCCCCAGCATTTT,CAISAGNQPQHF,-,TRBV10-3,TRBJ1-5,once,12
TGTGCCAGCAGTGAAGCAGCATCCTACGAGCAGTACTTC,CASSEAASYEQYF,-,TRBV6-5,TRBJ2-7,-,13
TGTGCCAGCAGCTTAGAACAGGGGGCGGGAGGCTACACCTTC,CASSLEQGAGGYTF,TRBD1,TRBV7-8,TRBJ1-2,-,14
TGTGCCAGCAGCTTCGGGATACAATTGAACACTGAAGCTTTCTTT,CASSFGIQLNTEAFF,-,TRBV7-8,TRBJ1-1,many,15
TGTGCCAGCAGCCCGACTAGGTGGACGCAGTATTTT,CASSPTRWTQYF,-,TRBV6-2/TRBV6-3,TRBJ2-3,-,12
TGTGCCAGCAGCCTTCTGGGGCTTAGCCGTGATCAGCCCCAGCATTTT,CASSLLGLSRDQPQHF,-,TRBV2,TRBJ1-5,-,16
TGTGCCAGCAGTGAGGCGGGCTACAATGAGCAGTTCTTC,CASSEAGYNEQFF,-,TRBV2,TRBJ2-1,few,13
TGTGCCAGCAGTGCCGACACGAGTAATTCACCCCTCCACTTT,CASSADTSNSPLHF,-,TRBV6-1,TRBJ1-6,-,14
TGTGCCAGCAGCTTGACAGGGCTAAACCACGGGGAGCTGTTTTTT,CASSLTGLNHGELFF,TRBD1,TRBV11-2,TRBJ2-2,-,15
TGTGCCAGCAGCCCCGAGACAGGGCTTTTCCTGAACTACGAGCAGTACTTC,CASSPETGLFLNYEQYF,TRBD1,TRBV11-1,TRBJ2-7,few,17
TGTGCCAGCAGCCCCCGACCTGGAGGGACCCAGTACTTC,CASSPRPGGTQYF,-,TRBV7-2,TRBJ2-5,few,13
TGTGCCAGCAGTTCAGCGGTGAGCTCCTACAATGAGCAGTTCTTC,CASSSAVSSYNEQFF,-,TRBV12-3/TRBV12-4,TRBJ2-1,-,15
TGTGCCACCTACGGACTAGGCGCCTACGAGCAGTACTTC,CATYGLGAYEQYF,TRBD2,TRBV2,TRBJ2-7,-,13
TGCAGCGTTGACCATAGGGGGGACTATGAGCAGTTCTTC,CSVDHRGDYEQFF,-,TRBV29-1,TRBJ2-1,-,13
TGTGCCAGCAGCCCCCCCGTGGACAGGCGGACCCAGTACTTC,CASSPPVDRRTQYF,TRBD1,TRBV7-6,TRBJ2-5,few,14
TGTGCCAGCAGTCCACGACCCTGGGGGCTGGATACGCAGTATTTT,CASSPRPWGLDTQYF,-,TRBV28,TRBJ2-3,-,15
TGCGCCAGCATACCGACTAGCGGGCTACCCTACGAGCAGTACTTC,CASIPTSGLPYEQYF,TRBD2,TRBV4-1,TRBJ2-7,few,15
TGTGCCACCAGTGCCCAGCGCGGGGGTCAGCCCCAGCATTTT,CATSAQRGGQPQHF,-,TRBV24-1,TRBJ1-5,-,14
TGTGCCAGCAGCTTAACGGGGCGGTATAGCAATCAGCCCCAGCATTTT,CASSLTGRYSNQPQHF,-,TRBV7-2,TRBJ1-5,-,16
TGTGCCAGCAGCTTAGCTAGCGGGAGGGCCGCAGAGACCCAGTACTTC,CASSLASGRAAETQYF,TRBD2,TRBV7-6,TRBJ2-5,-,16
TGTGCCAGCAGTTTATGGAGGGACAGGAGCACAGATACGCAGTATTTT,CASSLWRDRSTDTQYF,TRBD1,TRBV28,TRBJ2-3,-,16
TGTGCCAGCAGCCGCCTGAGAGGGATCGATGAGCAGTTCTTC,CASSRLRGIDEQFF,-,TRBV7-6,TRBJ2-1,few,14
TGTGCCAGCAGCTTAGCGGCTAGTCAGCTATTAAGGATTACAGATACGCAGTATTTT,CASSLAASQLLRITDTQYF,-,TRBV11-2,TRBJ2-3,-,19
TGTGCCAGCAGTTATAGGCGGGAGATCGGAGATACGCAGTATTTT,CASSYRREIGDTQYF,TRBD2,TRBV6-6,TRBJ2-3,-,15
TGTGCCAGCAGCGGCCGGGACCGCCTAGATGAGCAGTTCTTC,CASSGRDRLDEQFF,-,TRBV5-4,TRBJ2-1,-,14
TGCAGTGCCGAATTACCTGGACAGGGGAATTCACCCCTCCACTTT,CSAELPGQGNSPLHF,TRBD1,TRBV20-1,TRBJ1-6,few,15
TGCGCCAGCAGCTTGATTCGGACAGGGACAGATACGCAGTATTTT,CASSLIRTGTDTQYF,TRBD1,TRBV5-1,TRBJ2-3,-,15
TGTGCCAGCAGCTTTAGGGGAAAGGAAGAGACCCAGTACTTC,CASSFRGKEETQYF,-,TRBV7-2,TRBJ2-5,-,14
TGTGCCAGCAGCTTTGGCAGGGGGAGTCCAAAAAGGGAGACCCAGTACTTC,CASSFGRGSPKRETQYF,TRBD1,TRBV11-2,TRBJ2-5,-,17
TGCAGTGCTAGAACAATTAGCGGGGGGGCCGAGGAGACCCAGTACTTC,CSARTISGGAEETQYF,TRBD2,TRBV20-1,TRBJ2-5,-,16
TGTGCCAGCAGCTCGAGGCGAGGGAGTGGGAACACCGGGGAGCTGTTTTTT,CASSSRRGSGNTGELFF,-,TRBV3-1,TRBJ2-2,-,17
TGTGCCAGCAGCTCCCGCGGGGACGCCGGAGCTTTCTTT,CASSSRGDAGAFF,-,TRBV7-9,TRBJ1-1,few,13
TGTGCCAGCAGCGGGGACCGTGAAAAACTGTTTTTT,CASSGDREKLFF,-,TRBV7-9,TRBJ1-4,-,12
TGTGCCAGCAGCCAGCTGAGCGGGGACACAGATACGCAGTATTTT,CASSQLSGDTDTQYF,TRBD2,TRBV4-2,TRBJ2-3,few,15
TGTGCCAGCAGCTTAGGACTAGGATCATACACCGGGGAGCTGTTTTTT,CASSLGLGSYTGELFF,-,TRBV7-2,TRBJ2-2,few,16
TGTGCCATCAGTGACCTGACGACTAGCGGGGGCACAGATACGCAGTATTTT,CAISDLTTSGGTDTQYF,TRBD2,TRBV10-3,TRBJ2-3,-,17
TGTGCCAGTAGTATAGAGTGGAGTTCACCCCTCCACTTT,CASSIEWSSPLHF,-,TRBV19,TRBJ1-6,-,13
TGTGCCAGCAGAAGGACTGCCAAAAACATTCAGTACTTC,CASRRTAKNIQYF,-,TRBV6-5,TRBJ2-4,-,13
TGCGCCAGCAGCCCCCGGACCCAACGAAGCTCCTATAATTCACCCCTCCACTTT,CASSPRTQRSSYNSPLHF,-,TRBV4-1,TRBJ1-6,-,18
TGTGCCAGCTCACCGGGGAACAGAGATCAGCCCCAGCATTTT,CASSPGNRDQPQHF,-,TRBV18,TRBJ1-5,-,14
TGTGCCAGCAGTGAGACTAGTCCCGGGGAGCTGTTTTTT,CASSETSPGELFF,-,TRBV2,TRBJ2-2,few,13
TGTGCCAGCAGTTTTCCGGGCCACCGGGGAGCTTTCTTT,CASSFPGHRGAFF,-,TRBV12-3/TRBV12-4,TRBJ1-1,-,13
TGTGCCAGCAGCTTATCCAGTGGAATCAATCAGCCCCAGCATTTT,CASSLSSGINQPQHF,-,TRBV7-2,TRBJ1-5,many,15
TGTGCCAGCAGCTCTCAGGGTTTAATGGAGACCCAGTACTTC,CASSSQGLMETQYF,-,TRBV7-2,TRBJ2-5,many,14
TGTGCCAGCAGCTCGAACTACGAGCTGTACTTC,CASSSNYELYF,-,TRBV7-2,TRBJ2-7,-,11